Listed below are T cell receptor beta chains from one sample, sequenced in a study of PD-1 blockade in classical Hodgkin lymphoma. Sequencing was performed with immunoSEQ multiplex PCR; in TCRdb, only in-frame clones are kept and a portion is missing. In the table there are some 150,000 clones, about four fifths of which are singletons. The sequencing used peripheral blood mononuclear cells (PBMCs), collected before the second cycle of nivolumab. The receptors come from a human donor with classical Hodgkin lymphoma. Each CDR3 is given with its conserved first and last residue. A D gene is named only where the DNA matches it firmly. Not every row has a clone size; where given, it reads once, few, many or a size class.

D	V	size	J	CDR3	DNA
TRBD1	TRBV29-1	NA	TRBJ1-2	CSVGTGGDYGYTF	TGCAGCGTCGGGACAGGGGGCGACTATGGCTACACCTTC
TRBD2	TRBV5-4	NA	TRBJ2-1	CASSTGTSGSNEQFF	TGTGCCAGCAGCACCGGGACTAGCGGGAGTAATGAGCAGTTCTTC
TRBD1	TRBV5-1	NA	TRBJ2-5	CASSFRRQGIIQETQYF	TGCGCCAGCAGCTTTAGGAGACAGGGGATTATCCAAGAGACCCAGTACTTC
TRBD2	TRBV5-4	NA	TRBJ2-1	CASSYSGGSYNEQFF	TGTGCCAGCAGCTATAGCGGGGGGTCCTACAATGAGCAGTTCTTC
NA	TRBV19	NA	TRBJ1-5	CASSITGGRDNQPQHF	TGTGCCAGTAGTATAACGGGGGGCAGGGATAATCAGCCCCAGCATTTT
NA	TRBV9	few	TRBJ2-7	CASSVYPGQREQYF	TGTGCCAGCAGCGTGTACCCAGGGCAGCGCGAGCAGTACTTC
NA	TRBV18	NA	TRBJ1-3	CASSLDGGNTIYF	TGTGCCAGCTCATTGGACGGAGGAAACACCATATATTTT
NA	TRBV29-1	few	TRBJ1-2	CSVADSPTLSYTF	TGCAGCGTTGCGGACAGCCCTACTTTAAGCTACACCTTC
NA	TRBV15	once	TRBJ2-2	CATSRVPETGELFF	TGTGCCACCAGCAGAGTTCCGGAAACCGGGGAGCTGTTTTTT
NA	TRBV7-2	NA	TRBJ1-2	CASSLVSGQLYGYTF	TGTGCCAGCAGCTTAGTTTCCGGACAGCTCTATGGCTACACCTTC
NA	TRBV19	NA	TRBJ2-7	CASSIDQQGYEQYF	TGTGCCAGTAGTATAGATCAACAGGGTTACGAGCAGTACTTC
NA	TRBV19	NA	TRBJ1-2	CASSISGYGYGYTF	TGTGCCAGTAGTATCTCGGGGTACGGCTATGGCTACACCTTC
NA	TRBV28	NA	TRBJ2-7	CASRYGTAPYEQYF	TGTGCCAGCAGATACGGGACTGCTCCCTACGAGCAGTACTTC
NA	TRBV11-2	NA	TRBJ2-3	CTSSLEGFTDTQYF	TGTACCAGCAGCTTAGAGGGGTTCACAGATACGCAGTATTTT
NA	TRBV10-3	few	TRBJ1-5	CAISESHSSNQPQHF	TGTGCCATCAGTGAGTCCCACAGCAGCAATCAGCCCCAGCATTTT
NA	TRBV28	once	TRBJ1-1	CASSESEGDTEAFF	TGTGCCAGCAGTGAGTCCGAGGGTGACACTGAAGCTTTCTTT
NA	TRBV7-3	NA	TRBJ2-1	CASSLFQNDNEQFF	TGTGCCAGCAGCTTATTCCAGAATGACAATGAGCAGTTCTTC
NA	TRBV6-1	NA	TRBJ2-1	CASSELGVHNAYNEQFF	TGTGCCAGCAGTGAACTCGGGGTACATAACGCCTACAATGAGCAGTTCTTC
NA	TRBV9	NA	TRBJ2-1	CASSVDGRRGRNNEQFF	TGTGCCAGCAGCGTGGACGGCCGTCGGGGTCGGAACAATGAGCAGTTCTTC
NA	TRBV19	NA	TRBJ2-3	CASSMWGRLEDTQYF	TGTGCCAGTAGTATGTGGGGACGCCTTGAGGATACGCAGTATTTT
NA	TRBV18	few	TRBJ2-3	CASSPGLAGTGTDTQYF	TGTGCCAGCTCACCAGGTCTGGCGGGGACTGGCACAGATACGCAGTATTTT
TRBD2	TRBV30	few	TRBJ2-3	CAWSMLAGFTDTQYF	TGTGCCTGGAGTATGCTAGCGGGATTCACAGATACGCAGTATTTT
NA	TRBV6-5	NA	TRBJ2-7	CASTRGNEQYF	TGTGCCAGCACCCGGGGGAACGAGCAGTACTTC
NA	TRBV13	NA	TRBJ1-2	CASSLSGGRPYYGYTF	TGTGCCAGCAGCTTAAGTGGGGGCCGGCCTTACTATGGCTACACCTTC
NA	TRBV5-4	NA	TRBJ1-1	CASSLQRKNTEAFF	TGTGCCAGCAGCTTGCAAAGAAAGAACACTGAAGCTTTCTTT
NA	TRBV5-1	NA	TRBJ2-3	CASSSGGGDTQYF	TGCGCCAGCAGCTCGGGGGGCGGGGATACGCAGTATTTT
NA	TRBV5-1	NA	TRBJ2-7	CASSLAEHRGSYEQYF	TGCGCCAGCAGCTTGGCCGAACATAGGGGGTCGTACGAGCAGTACTTC
TRBD1	TRBV2	NA	TRBJ2-1	CASRPDRVIRNEQFF	TGTGCCAGCAGGCCAGACAGGGTGATCCGCAATGAGCAGTTCTTC
NA	TRBV2	NA	TRBJ2-3	CASSDLVSTDTQYF	TGTGCCAGCAGTGATCTAGTGAGCACAGATACGCAGTATTTT
NA	TRBV6-5	many	TRBJ2-7	CASSYYGGSSSYEQYF	TGTGCCAGCAGTTATTATGGGGGCTCTAGCTCCTACGAGCAGTACTTC
NA	TRBV7-9	NA	TRBJ2-1	CASSDDYPRNEQFF	TGTGCCAGCAGCGATGACTACCCCCGAAATGAGCAGTTCTTC
NA	TRBV6-5	once	TRBJ2-7	CASSRGLPSSYEQYF	TGTGCCAGCAGTCGAGGGCTTCCGAGCTCCTACGAGCAGTACTTC
NA	TRBV10-3	NA	TRBJ1-3	CAIRGDSGNTIYF	TGTGCCATCAGGGGGGACTCTGGAAACACCATATATTTT
NA	TRBV28	NA	TRBJ1-5	CASGDRGGNQPQHF	TGTGCCAGCGGGGACCGGGGCGGCAATCAGCCCCAGCATTTT
TRBD1	TRBV29-1	many	TRBJ1-3	CSVGLVGQGSFTSGNTIYF	TGCAGCGTTGGACTGGTAGGACAGGGTTCATTTACCTCTGGAAACACCATATATTTT
TRBD1	TRBV4-1	NA	TRBJ2-7	CASSHATGTGGYEQYF	TGCGCCAGCAGCCATGCCACCGGGACAGGGGGCTACGAGCAGTACTTC
TRBD1	TRBV6-5	many	TRBJ1-1	CASRGQPLLNTEAFF	TGTGCCAGCAGGGGACAGCCTCTCTTGAACACTGAAGCTTTCTTT
TRBD1	TRBV19	NA	TRBJ1-4	CASSWTGANEKLFF	TGTGCCAGTAGTTGGACAGGGGCGAATGAAAAACTGTTTTTT
NA	TRBV5-5	NA	TRBJ2-3	CASSLGQHADTQYF	TGTGCCAGCAGCTTGGGACAGCACGCGGATACGCAGTATTTT
TRBD1	TRBV23-1	once	TRBJ2-7	CASSQRRDRDEQYF	TGCGCCAGCAGTCAACGACGGGACAGAGACGAGCAGTACTTC
TRBD1	TRBV5-1	NA	TRBJ2-3	CASSLAGQGEGTQYF	TGCGCCAGCAGCTTGGCGGGACAGGGGGAAGGTACGCAGTATTTT
NA	TRBV30	few	TRBJ2-3	CAWSQPRESGGATDTQYF	TGTGCCTGGAGCCAACCACGAGAGAGCGGAGGGGCCACAGATACGCAGTATTTT
NA	TRBV28	NA	TRBJ1-2	CASSLSVGLANYGYTF	TGTGCCAGCAGTTTATCGGTGGGGCTAGCTAACTATGGCTACACCTTC
NA	TRBV5-1	NA	TRBJ1-4	CASSPRPGVQGIEKLFF	TGCGCCAGCAGCCCCCGACCGGGAGTACAGGGTATTGAAAAACTGTTTTTT
NA	TRBV25-1	NA	TRBJ2-7	CASSASTGPYEQYF	TGTGCCAGCAGTGCGTCCACCGGGCCCTACGAGCAGTACTTC
NA	TRBV4-1	NA	TRBJ1-2	CASSQDFQGGYGYTF	TGCGCCAGCAGCCAAGATTTCCAGGGTGGCTATGGCTACACCTTC
NA	TRBV18	NA	TRBJ2-5	CASSAPGPLKETQYF	TGTGCCAGCTCGGCCCCGGGACCGTTGAAAGAGACCCAGTACTTC
NA	TRBV7-6	NA	TRBJ2-7	CASSLVPDISYEQYF	TGTGCCAGCAGCTTAGTTCCCGACATCTCCTACGAGCAGTACTTC
NA	TRBV19	NA	TRBJ1-1	CASSSRGELGAEAFF	TGTGCCAGTAGTTCGAGGGGGGAGTTGGGCGCTGAAGCTTTCTTT
NA	TRBV6-6	NA	TRBJ1-2	CASSYSTNYGYTF	TGTGCCAGCAGTTACTCTACTAACTATGGCTACACCTTC
NA	TRBV9	NA	TRBJ1-4	CASSVASGQGNEKLFF	TGTGCCAGCAGCGTAGCCTCCGGGCAGGGTAATGAAAAACTGTTTTTT
NA	TRBV6-1	NA	TRBJ2-7	CASSEEDSLYEQYF	TGTGCCAGCAGTGAAGAGGACAGCCTCTACGAGCAGTACTTC
TRBD2	TRBV2	NA	TRBJ2-1	CASSLSGSFRNEQFF	TGTGCCAGCAGTCTTAGCGGGAGTTTTAGGAATGAGCAGTTCTTC